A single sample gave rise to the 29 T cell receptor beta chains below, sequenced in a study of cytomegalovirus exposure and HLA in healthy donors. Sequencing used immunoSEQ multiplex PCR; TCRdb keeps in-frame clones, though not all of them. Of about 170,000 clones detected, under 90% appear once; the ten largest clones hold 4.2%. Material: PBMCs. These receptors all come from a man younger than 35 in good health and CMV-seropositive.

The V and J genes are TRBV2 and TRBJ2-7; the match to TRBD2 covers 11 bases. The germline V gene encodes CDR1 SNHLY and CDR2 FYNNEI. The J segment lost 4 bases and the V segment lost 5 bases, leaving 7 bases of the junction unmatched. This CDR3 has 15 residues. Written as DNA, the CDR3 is TGTGCCAGCAGTAGACTAGCGGGAAAGTTATACGAGCAGTACTTC. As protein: CASSRLAGKLYEQYF.

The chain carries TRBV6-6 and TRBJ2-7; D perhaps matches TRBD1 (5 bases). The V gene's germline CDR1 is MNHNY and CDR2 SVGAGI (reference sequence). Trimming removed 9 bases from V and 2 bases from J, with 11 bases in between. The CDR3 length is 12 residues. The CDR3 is CASRQSTYEQYF. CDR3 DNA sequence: TGTGCCAGTAGACAGTCGACCTACGAGCAGTACTTC.

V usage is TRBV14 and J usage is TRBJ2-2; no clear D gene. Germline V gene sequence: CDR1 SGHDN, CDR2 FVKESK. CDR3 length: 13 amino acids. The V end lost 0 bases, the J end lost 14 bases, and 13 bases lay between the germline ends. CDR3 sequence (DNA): TGTGCCAGCAGCCAAGACCCCGGAGTACGACTGTTTTTT. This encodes CASSQDPGVRLFF.

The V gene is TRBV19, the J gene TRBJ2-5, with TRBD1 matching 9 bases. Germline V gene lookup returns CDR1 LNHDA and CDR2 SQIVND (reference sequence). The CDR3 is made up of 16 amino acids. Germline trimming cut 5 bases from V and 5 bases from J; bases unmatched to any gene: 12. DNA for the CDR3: TGTGCCAGTAGTCTTACCGGGACAGGGTATCAGGAGACCCAGTACTTC. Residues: CASSLTGTGYQETQYF.

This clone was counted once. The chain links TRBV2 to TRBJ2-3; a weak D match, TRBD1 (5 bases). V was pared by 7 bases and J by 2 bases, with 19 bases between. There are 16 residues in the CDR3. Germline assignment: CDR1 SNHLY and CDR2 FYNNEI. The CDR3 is CASNSQTATYTDTQYF. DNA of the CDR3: TGTGCCAGCAATTCACAGACAGCGACCTACACAGATACGCAGTATTTT.

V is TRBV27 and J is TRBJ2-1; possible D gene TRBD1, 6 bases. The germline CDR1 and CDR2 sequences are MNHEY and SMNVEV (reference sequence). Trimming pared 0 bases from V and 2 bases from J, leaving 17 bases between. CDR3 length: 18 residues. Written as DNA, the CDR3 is TGTGCCAGCAGTTTATCGGCCTTTAGCAGGGGCCCCTACAATGAGCAGTTCTTC. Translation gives CASSLSAFSRGPYNEQFF.

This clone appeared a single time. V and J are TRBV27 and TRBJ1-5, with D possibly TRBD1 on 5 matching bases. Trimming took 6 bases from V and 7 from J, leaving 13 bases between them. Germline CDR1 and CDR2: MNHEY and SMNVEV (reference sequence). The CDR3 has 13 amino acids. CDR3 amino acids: CASSRVSRQPQHF. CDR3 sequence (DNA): TGTGCCAGCAGCAGGGTCAGCCGACAGCCCCAGCATTTT.

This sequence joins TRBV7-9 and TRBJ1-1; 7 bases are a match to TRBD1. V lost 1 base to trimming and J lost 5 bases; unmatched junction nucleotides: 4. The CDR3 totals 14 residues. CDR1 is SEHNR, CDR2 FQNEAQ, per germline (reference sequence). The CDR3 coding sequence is TGTGCCAGCAGCTTAGACAGGGGTGGTACTGAAGCTTTCTTT. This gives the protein CASSLDRGGTEAFF.

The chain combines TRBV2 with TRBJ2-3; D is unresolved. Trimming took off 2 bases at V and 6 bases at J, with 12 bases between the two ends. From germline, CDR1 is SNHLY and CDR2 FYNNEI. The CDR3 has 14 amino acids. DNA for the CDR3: TGTGCCAGCAGTGAATCCGCGCGGTCGGATACGCAGTATTTT. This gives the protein CASSESARSDTQYF.

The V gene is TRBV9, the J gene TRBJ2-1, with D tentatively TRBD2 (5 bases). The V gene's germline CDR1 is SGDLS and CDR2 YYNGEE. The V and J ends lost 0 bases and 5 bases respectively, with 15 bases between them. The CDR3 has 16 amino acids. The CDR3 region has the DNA TGTGCCAGCAGCGTAGGCCCCCGGACTTCACACAATGAGCAGTTCTTC. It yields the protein CASSVGPRTSHNEQFF.

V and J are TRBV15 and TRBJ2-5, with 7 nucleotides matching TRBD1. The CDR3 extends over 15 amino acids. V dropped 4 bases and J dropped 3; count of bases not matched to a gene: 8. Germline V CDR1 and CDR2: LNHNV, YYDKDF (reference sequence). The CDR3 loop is CATSTSDRAKETQYF. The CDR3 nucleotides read TGTGCCACCAGCACCTCCGACAGGGCCAAAGAGACCCAGTACTTC.

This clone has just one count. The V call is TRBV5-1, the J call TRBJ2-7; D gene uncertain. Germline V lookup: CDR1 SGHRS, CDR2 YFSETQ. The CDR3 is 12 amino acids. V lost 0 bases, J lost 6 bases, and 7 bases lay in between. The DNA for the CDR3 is TGCGCCAGCAGCTTGGAGCGTGGCGAGCAGTACTTC. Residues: CASSLERGEQYF.

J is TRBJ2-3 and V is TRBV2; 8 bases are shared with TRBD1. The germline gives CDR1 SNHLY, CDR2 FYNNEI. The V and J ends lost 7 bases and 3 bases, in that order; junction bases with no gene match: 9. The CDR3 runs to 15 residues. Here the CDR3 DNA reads TGTGCCAGCAACCGGGACAGGCAGATTACAGATACGCAGTATTTT. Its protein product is CASNRDRQITDTQYF.

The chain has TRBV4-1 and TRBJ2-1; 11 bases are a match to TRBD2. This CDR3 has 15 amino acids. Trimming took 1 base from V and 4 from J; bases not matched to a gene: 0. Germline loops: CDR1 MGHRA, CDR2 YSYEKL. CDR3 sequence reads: CASSQVAGGYNEQFF. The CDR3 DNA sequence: TGCGCCAGCAGCCAAGTAGCGGGAGGGTACAATGAGCAGTTCTTC.

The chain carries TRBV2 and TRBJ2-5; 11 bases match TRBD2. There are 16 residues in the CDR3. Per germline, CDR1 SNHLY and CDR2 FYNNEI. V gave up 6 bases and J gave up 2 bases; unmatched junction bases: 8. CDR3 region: CASRPNLAGGQETQYF. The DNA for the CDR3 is TGTGCCAGCAGGCCGAATCTAGCGGGAGGACAAGAGACCCAGTACTTC.

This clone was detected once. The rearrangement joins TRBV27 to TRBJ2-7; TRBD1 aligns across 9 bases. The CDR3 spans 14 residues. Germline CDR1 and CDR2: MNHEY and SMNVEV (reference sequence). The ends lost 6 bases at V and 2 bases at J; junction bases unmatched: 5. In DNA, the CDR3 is TGTGCCAGCAGCTTGAGGGACAGGGCCTACGAGCAGTACTTC. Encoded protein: CASSLRDRAYEQYF.

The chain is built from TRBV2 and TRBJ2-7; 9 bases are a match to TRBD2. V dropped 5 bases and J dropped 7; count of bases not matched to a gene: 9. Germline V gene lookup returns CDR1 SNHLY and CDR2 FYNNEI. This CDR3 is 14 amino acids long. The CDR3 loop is CASSHAGGPGEQYF. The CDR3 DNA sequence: TGTGCCAGCAGTCACGCGGGAGGGCCGGGTGAGCAGTACTTC.

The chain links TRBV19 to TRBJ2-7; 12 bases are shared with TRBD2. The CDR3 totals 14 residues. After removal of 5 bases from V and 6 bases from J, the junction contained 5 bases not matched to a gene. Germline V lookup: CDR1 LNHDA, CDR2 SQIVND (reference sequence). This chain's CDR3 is CASSAPGLAGEQYF. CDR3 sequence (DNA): TGTGCCAGTAGTGCACCGGGACTAGCGGGCGAGCAGTACTTC.

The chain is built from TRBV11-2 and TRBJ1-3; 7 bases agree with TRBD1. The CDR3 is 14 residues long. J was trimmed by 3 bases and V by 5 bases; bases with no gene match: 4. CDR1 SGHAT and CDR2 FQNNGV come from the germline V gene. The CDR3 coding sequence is TGTGCCAGCAGCGCTGACAGGGTTGGAAACACCATATATTTT. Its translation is CASSADRVGNTIYF.

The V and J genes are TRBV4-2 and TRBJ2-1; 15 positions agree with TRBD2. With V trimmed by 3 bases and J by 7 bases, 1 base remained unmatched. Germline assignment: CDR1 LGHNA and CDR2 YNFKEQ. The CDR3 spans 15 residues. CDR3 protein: CASSQGLAGGNEQFF. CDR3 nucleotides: TGTGCCAGCAGCCAGGGACTAGCGGGAGGTAATGAGCAGTTCTTC.

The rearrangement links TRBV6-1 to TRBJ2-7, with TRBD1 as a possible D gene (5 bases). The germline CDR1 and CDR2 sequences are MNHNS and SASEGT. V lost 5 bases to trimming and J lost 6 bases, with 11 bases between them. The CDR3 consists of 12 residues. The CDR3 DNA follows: TGTGCCAGCAGTAGGGGTCCTGGCGAGCAGTACTTC. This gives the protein CASSRGPGEQYF.

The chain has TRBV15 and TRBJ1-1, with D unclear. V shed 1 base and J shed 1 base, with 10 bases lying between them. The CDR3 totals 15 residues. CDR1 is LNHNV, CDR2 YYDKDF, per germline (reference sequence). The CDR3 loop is CATSRGVEGNTEAFF. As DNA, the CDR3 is TGTGCCACCAGCAGAGGAGTAGAGGGGAACACTGAAGCTTTCTTT.

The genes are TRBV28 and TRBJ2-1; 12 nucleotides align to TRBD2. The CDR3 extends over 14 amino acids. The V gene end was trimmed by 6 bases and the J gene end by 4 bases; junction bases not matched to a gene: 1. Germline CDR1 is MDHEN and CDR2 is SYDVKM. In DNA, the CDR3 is TGTGCCAGCAGGCTAGCGGGGGGGTACAATGAGCAGTTCTTC. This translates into CASRLAGGYNEQFF.

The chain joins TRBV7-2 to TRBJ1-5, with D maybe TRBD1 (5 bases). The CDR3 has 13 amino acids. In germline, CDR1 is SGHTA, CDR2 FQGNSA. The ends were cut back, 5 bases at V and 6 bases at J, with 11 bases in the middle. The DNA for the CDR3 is TGTGCCAGCAGCCCGGACACTATTCAGCCCCAGCATTTT. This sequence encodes CASSPDTIQPQHF.

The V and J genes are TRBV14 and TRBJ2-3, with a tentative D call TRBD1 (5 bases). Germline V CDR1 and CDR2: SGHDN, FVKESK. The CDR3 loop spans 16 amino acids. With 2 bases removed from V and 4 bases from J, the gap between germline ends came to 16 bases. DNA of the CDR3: TGTGCCAGCAGCCAAATATCAGGGAAGGTAGCAGATACGCAGTATTTT. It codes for CASSQISGKVADTQYF.

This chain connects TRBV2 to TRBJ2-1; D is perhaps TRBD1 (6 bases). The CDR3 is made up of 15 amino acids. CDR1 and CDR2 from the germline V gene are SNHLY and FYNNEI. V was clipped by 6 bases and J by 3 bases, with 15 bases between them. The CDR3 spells CASRARQENYNEQFF. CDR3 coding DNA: TGTGCCAGCAGAGCTCGACAGGAGAACTACAATGAGCAGTTCTTC.

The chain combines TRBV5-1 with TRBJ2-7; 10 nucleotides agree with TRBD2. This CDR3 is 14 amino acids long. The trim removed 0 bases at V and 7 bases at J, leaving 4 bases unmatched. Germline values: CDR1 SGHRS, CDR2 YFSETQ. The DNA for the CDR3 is TGCGCCAGCAGCTTGGGAGCGGGAGGGCGTGAGCAGTACTTC. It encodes CASSLGAGGREQYF.

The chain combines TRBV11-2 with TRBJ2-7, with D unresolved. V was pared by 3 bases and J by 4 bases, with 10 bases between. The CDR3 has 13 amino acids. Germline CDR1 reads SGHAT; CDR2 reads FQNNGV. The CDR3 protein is CASSFGVSYEQYF. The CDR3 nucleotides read TGTGCCAGCAGCTTTGGAGTCAGTTACGAGCAGTACTTC.

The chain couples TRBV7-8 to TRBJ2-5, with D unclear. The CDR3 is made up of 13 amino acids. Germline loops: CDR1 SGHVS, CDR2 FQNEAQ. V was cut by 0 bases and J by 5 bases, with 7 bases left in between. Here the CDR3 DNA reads TGTGCCAGCAGCTTAGCGCCGGTGGAGACCCAGTACTTC. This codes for CASSLAPVETQYF. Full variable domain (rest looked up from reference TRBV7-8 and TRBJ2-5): GAGVSQSPRYKVAKRGQDVALRCDPISGHVSLFWYQQALGQGPEFLTYFQNEAQLDKSGLPSDRFFAERPEGSVSTLKIQRTQQEDSAVYLCASSLAPVETQYFGPGTRLLVL.